Here is one T cell receptor (beta chain) with its context. Repertoires were generated with immunoSEQ multiplex PCR, while TCRdb's copy carries only in-frame clones and drops some. The sample lists tens of thousands of clones; about 91% were seen once. This sample was taken from a study of T cell changes during pregnancy in multiple sclerosis. The receptor was derived from a female donor with multiple sclerosis, enrolled in a pregnancy study. The source was CD8+ T cells from peripheral blood mononuclear cells, collected before pregnancy.

The CDR3 here is CASSLLAPNEQFF. CDR3 DNA: TGTGCCAGCAGTCTCCTAGCCCCAAATGAGCAGTTCTTC. The J gene is TRBJ2-1, the V gene TRBV6-1; weak D call: TRBD2 (5 bases). This CDR3 comprises 13 residues. CDR1 is MNHNS and CDR2 is SASEGT in the germline V gene. V shed 5 bases and J shed 7 bases, with 12 bases lying between them.